The following is a TCR beta chain sequence with its context. The antigen remains unidentified. The record originates from a study of beta chain features in type 1 diabetes. Study-level points and caveats: Shortening of TCRB CDR3s, moderate but significant, appeared in all four CD4+ subsets of Type 1 diabetes patients. Junctions at VDJ sites from type 1 diabetes patients had fewer insertions and more deletions.

The length of the CDR3 is 15 residues. J lost 6 bases, V lost 7 bases, and 8 bases had no gene match. Germline-derived CDR1 and CDR2 are SGHVS and FQNEAQ. Expressed TCRB transcripts were sequenced after all isolated RNA was converted to cDNA. Assay: immunoSEQ multiplex PCR; the TCRdb copy retains only in-frame clones and omits some. The table shows around 250,000 clones, with about 15% occurring only once. CD4+ naive, central memory, regulatory and stem cell-like memory cells were sorted via CD45RO/CCR7/CD25/CD127/CD95/CD27. The sample consisted of naive CD4+ T cells from blood. The V call is TRBV7-8, the J call TRBJ2-3; TRBD2 matches 12 bases. The receptor was derived from a man between 25 and 39 years old with type 1 diabetes. As DNA, the CDR3 is TGTGCCAGCAAAACTCTAGCGGGAGGGGCTGATACGCAGTATTTT. Translated, it gives CASKTLAGGADTQYF.